These 20 T cell receptor beta chains were all obtained from the same sample, sequenced in a study of vaccination effects on CD4 cells after COVID-19. The antigens of these receptors remain unknown. Sequencing was performed with immunoSEQ multiplex PCR; in TCRdb, only in-frame clones are kept and a portion is missing. The repertoire holds roughly 68,000 clones, with about two thirds as singletons. When around nine days of culture had elapsed, CD4+ T cells were isolated. The material sequenced was CD4+ T cells from PBMCs cultured without peptide, taken before COVID-19 vaccination. Receptor source: a human donor who had a prior SARS-CoV-2 infection.

The V call is TRBV11-1, the J call TRBJ2-5, with D unresolved. CDR3 size: 14 residues. Trimming pared 5 bases from V and 0 bases from J, leaving 10 bases between. Germline CDR1 reads SGHAT; CDR2 reads FQDESV (reference sequence). In DNA form, the CDR3 reads TGTGCCAGCAGCCAAGACGGATACCAAGAGACCCAGTACTTC. Protein product: CASSQDGYQETQYF.

This clone has just a few counts. The chain recombines TRBV9 with TRBJ1-6, with 8 bases identical to TRBD1. CDR3 length equals 15 residues. With 3 bases clipped from V and 10 bases from J, the junction kept 9 bases outside the gene matches. Germline V gene data show CDR1 as SGDLS and CDR2 as YYNGEE. CDR3 sequence reads: CASSARDRGRSPLHF. CDR3 sequence (DNA): TGTGCCAGCAGCGCGCGAGACAGGGGACGGTCACCCCTCCACTTT.

The chain is built from TRBV27 and TRBJ1-5, with 7 nucleotides matching TRBD1. CDR1 MNHEY and CDR2 SMNVEV come from the germline V gene (reference sequence). After removal of 0 bases from V and 4 bases from J, the junction contained 6 bases not matched to a gene. CDR3 size: 16 residues. The CDR3 region is CASSLSGRGRNQPQHF. DNA of the CDR3: TGTGCCAGCAGTTTATCGGGGAGGGGGCGGAATCAGCCCCAGCATTTT.

In this sample, this clone turned up once. One junction end disagrees with the germline gene, perhaps due to a read error. The chain combines TRBV6-5 with TRBJ2-7; 10 bases align to TRBD2. This CDR3 has 15 amino acids. Germline V gives CDR1 MNHEY, CDR2 SVGAGI. CDR3 in amino acids: CASSHVAGGSYQQYF. CDR3 DNA sequence: TGTGCCAGCAGTCACGTAGCGGGAGGCTCCTACCAGCAGTACTTC.

The V and J genes are TRBV7-6 and TRBJ1-6; 10 nucleotides match TRBD1. J lost 11 bases, V lost 4 bases, and 11 bases had no gene match. CDR1 and CDR2 (germline): SGHVS, FNYEAQ. This CDR3 has 16 residues. The CDR3 loop reads CASSSPRQGARAPLHF. CDR3 sequence (DNA): TGTGCCAGCAGCTCCCCACGACAGGGGGCTAGGGCACCCCTCCACTTT. The whole variable domain, filled in from reference TRBV7-6 and TRBJ1-6, reads GAGVSQSPRYKVTKRGQDVALRCDPISGHVSLYWYRQALGQGPEFLTYFNYEAQQDKSGLPNDRFSAERPEGSISTLTIQRTEQRDSAMYRCASSSPRQGARAPLHFGNGTRLTVT.

The chain couples TRBV11-3 to TRBJ2-7, with D possibly TRBD1 on 6 matching bases. This CDR3 region has 14 residues. V dropped 5 bases and J dropped 3 bases, with 14 bases sitting between them. Germline V gives CDR1 SGHNT, CDR2 YENEEA. As DNA, the CDR3 is TGTGCCAGCAGCCGATACAGGGAAGGCTACGAGCAGTACTTC. This sequence encodes CASSRYREGYEQYF.

The J gene is TRBJ2-7, the V gene TRBV6-2 or TRBV6-3; D is perhaps TRBD2 (6 bases). There are 15 residues in the CDR3. Trimming removed 4 bases from V and 0 bases from J, with 13 bases in between. Germline V gives CDR1 MNHEY, CDR2 SVGEGT. CDR3 amino acids: CASSSPTRSSYEQYF. The CDR3 coding sequence is TGTGCCAGCAGTTCGCCGACTAGAAGCTCCTACGAGCAGTACTTC.

The chain carries TRBV10-3 and TRBJ2-3; perhaps TRBD1 as D (5 bases). V lost 7 bases, J lost 1 base, and 12 bases lay in between. This CDR3 is built from 14 residues. Germline V lookup: CDR1 ENHRY, CDR2 SYGVKD. The CDR3 DNA is TGTGCCATCACCCCGACAGAGCGCACAGATACGCAGTATTTT. It specifies CAITPTERTDTQYF.

The chain has TRBV10-3 and TRBJ2-5; 7 bases agree with TRBD1. Trimming cost V 10 bases and J 5 bases; bases outside gene matches: 10. The CDR3 covers 13 residues. From germline, CDR1 is ENHRY and CDR2 SYGVKD. The CDR3, as DNA: TGTGCCACCGAGGAGACAGGGAGCGAGACCCAGTACTTC. Amino acids: CATEETGSETQYF.

This clone was seen a handful of times. The chain links TRBV7-8 to TRBJ2-1; TRBD2 matches 14 bases. The V gene's germline CDR1 is SGHVS and CDR2 FQNEAQ. V dropped 4 bases and J dropped 3; count of bases not matched to a gene: 11. This CDR3 is 19 amino acids long. CDR3 coding DNA: TGTGCCAGCAGCTCCGCACGGGGACTAGCGGGAGTAGGCTACAATGAGCAGTTCTTC. This codes for CASSSARGLAGVGYNEQFF.

The rearrangement links TRBV19 to TRBJ1-2, with 10 bases that match TRBD1. In germline, CDR1 is LNHDA, CDR2 SQIVND (reference sequence). Trimming took 7 bases from V and 8 from J; bases not matched to a gene: 13. The length of the CDR3 is 15 residues. As DNA, the CDR3 is TGTGCCAGTAATAAAAGCGGGACAGGGGTATCAGGCTACACCTTC. Translating gives CASNKSGTGVSGYTF.

The rearrangement links TRBV5-6 to TRBJ2-4, with D possibly being TRBD1 (6 bases). The CDR3 is 17 residues long. Looked up from germline, CDR1 is SGHDT and CDR2 is YYEEEE. The V end was cut by 0 bases, the J end by 2 bases, with 15 bases between. CDR3 sequence: CASSLVIGQGTKNIQYF. As DNA, the CDR3 is TGTGCCAGCAGCTTGGTGATTGGGCAGGGGACCAAAAACATTCAGTACTTC. Supplemented by reference TRBV5-6 and TRBJ2-4, the full variable domain reads DAGVTQSPTHLIKTRGQQVTLRCSPKSGHDTVSWYQQALGQGPQFIFQYYEEEERQRGNFPDRFSGHQFPNYSSELNVNALLLGDSALYLCASSLVIGQGTKNIQYFGAGTRLSVL.

The chain carries TRBV5-1 and TRBJ1-6; D gene uncertain. The CDR3 extends over 16 amino acids. V dropped 0 bases and J dropped 0 bases, with 7 bases sitting between them. CDR1 and CDR2 (germline): SGHRS, YFSETQ. CDR3 sequence: CASSLAASSYNSPLHF. The CDR3 DNA sequence: TGCGCCAGCAGCTTGGCTGCTAGCTCCTATAATTCACCCCTCCACTTT.

For the CDR3, the DNA is TGTGCCAGCTCACCACCAGAGGGCCTGGAGACCCAGTACTTC. This codes for CASSPPEGLETQYF. The chain couples TRBV18 to TRBJ2-5, with D possibly matching TRBD2 (5 bases). V lost 0 bases to trimming and J lost 5 bases, with 10 bases between them. This CDR3 comprises 14 residues. Germline assignment: CDR1 KGHSH and CDR2 LQKENI.

This chain links TRBV5-1 with TRBJ2-7; 10 bases line up with TRBD2. This CDR3 contains 15 residues. The trim removed 1 base at V and 7 bases at J, leaving 8 bases unmatched. CDR1 SGHRS and CDR2 YFSETQ come from the germline V gene. The CDR3 region is CASSLRTSGSREQYF. The CDR3 region has the DNA TGCGCCAGCAGCTTGAGGACTAGCGGTTCTCGGGAGCAGTACTTC.

This clone occurred a few times. The chain carries TRBV5-4 and TRBJ2-7, with D maybe TRBD2 (5 bases). Trimming removed 3 bases from V and 7 bases from J, with 17 bases in between. Per germline, CDR1 SGHNT and CDR2 YYREEE (reference sequence). The CDR3 is 14 residues long. The CDR3 sequence: CASSSLATPREQYF. The DNA for the CDR3 is TGTGCCAGCAGCTCGCTAGCTACTCCCAGGGAGCAGTACTTC.

This chain links TRBV4-1 with TRBJ1-5; unclear D gene. With 6 bases removed from V and 0 bases from J, the gap between germline ends came to 9 bases. The CDR3 extends over 14 amino acids. CDR1 and CDR2 from the germline V gene are MGHRA and YSYEKL. CDR3 in DNA: TGCGCCAGCAGTTTATCAGGTAGCAATCAGCCCCAGCATTTT. As protein: CASSLSGSNQPQHF.

The gene calls are TRBV4-1 and TRBJ2-7; D might be TRBD1 or TRBD2, each matching 5 bases. The CDR3 is 16 amino acids. Germline V gene lookup returns CDR1 MGHRA and CDR2 YSYEKL. V lost 2 bases, J lost 9 bases, and 23 bases lay in between. The CDR3: CASSQPTGRAPEVQYF. CDR3 sequence (DNA): TGCGCCAGCAGCCAACCCACGGGACGCGCTCCAGAGGTGCAGTACTTC.

J is TRBJ2-2 and V is TRBV19; D perhaps matches TRBD1 (5 bases). The V gene's germline CDR1 is LNHDA and CDR2 SQIVND (reference sequence). Trimming stripped 3 bases from V and 5 bases from J, with 13 bases between. The CDR3 consists of 15 residues. CDR3 bases: TGTGCCAGTAGTATTTGGGGCAGTGGAACCGGGGAGCTGTTTTTT. Its translation: CASSIWGSGTGELFF.

The chain recombines TRBV6-5 with TRBJ2-2; 7 nucleotides match TRBD1. The CDR3 loop spans 15 amino acids. Trimming at V came to 7 bases and at J to 5 bases, leaving 10 bases not matched to a gene. CDR1 MNHEY and CDR2 SVGAGI come from the germline V gene. CDR3 loop: CASKMWAGGTGELFF. The CDR3 DNA reads TGTGCCAGCAAGATGTGGGCAGGGGGAACCGGGGAGCTGTTTTTT.